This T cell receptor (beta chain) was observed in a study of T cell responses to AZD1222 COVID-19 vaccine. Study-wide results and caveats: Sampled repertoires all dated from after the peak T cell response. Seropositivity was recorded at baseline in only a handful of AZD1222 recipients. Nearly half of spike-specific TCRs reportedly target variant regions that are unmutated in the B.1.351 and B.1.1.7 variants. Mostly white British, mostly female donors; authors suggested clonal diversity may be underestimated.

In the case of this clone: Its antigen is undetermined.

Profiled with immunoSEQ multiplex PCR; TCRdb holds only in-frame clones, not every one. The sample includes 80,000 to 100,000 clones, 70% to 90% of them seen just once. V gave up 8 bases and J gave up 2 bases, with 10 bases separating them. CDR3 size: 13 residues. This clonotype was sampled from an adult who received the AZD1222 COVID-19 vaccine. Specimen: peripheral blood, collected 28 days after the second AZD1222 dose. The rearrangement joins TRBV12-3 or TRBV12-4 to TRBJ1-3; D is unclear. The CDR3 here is CASSRVAGNTIYF. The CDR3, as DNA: TGTGCCAGCTCTCGGGTCGCTGGAAACACCATATATTTT.